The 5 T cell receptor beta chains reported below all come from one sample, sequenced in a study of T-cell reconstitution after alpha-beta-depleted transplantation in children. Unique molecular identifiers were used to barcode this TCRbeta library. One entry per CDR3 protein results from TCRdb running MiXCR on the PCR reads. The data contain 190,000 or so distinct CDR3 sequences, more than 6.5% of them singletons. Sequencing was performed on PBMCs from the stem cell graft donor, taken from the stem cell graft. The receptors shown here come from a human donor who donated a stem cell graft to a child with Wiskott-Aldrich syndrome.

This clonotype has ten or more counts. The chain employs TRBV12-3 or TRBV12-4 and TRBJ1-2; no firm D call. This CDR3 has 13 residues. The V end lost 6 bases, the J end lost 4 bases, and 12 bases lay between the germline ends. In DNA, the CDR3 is TGTGCCAGCAGGGAGGACTTGGTCTATGGCTACACCTTC. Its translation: CASREDLVYGYTF.

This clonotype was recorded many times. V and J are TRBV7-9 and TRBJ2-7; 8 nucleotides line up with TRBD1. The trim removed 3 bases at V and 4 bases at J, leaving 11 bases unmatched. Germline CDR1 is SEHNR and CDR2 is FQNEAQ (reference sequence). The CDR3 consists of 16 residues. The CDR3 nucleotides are TGTGCCAGCAGCTTCCTTGATAGGACAGGGTCGTACGAGCAGTACTTC. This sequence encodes CASSFLDRTGSYEQYF.

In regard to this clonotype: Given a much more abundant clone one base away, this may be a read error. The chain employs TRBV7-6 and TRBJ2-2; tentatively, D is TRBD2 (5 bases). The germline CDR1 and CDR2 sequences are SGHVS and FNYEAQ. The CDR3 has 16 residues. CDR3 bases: TGTGCCAGCAGCTTTTTTGGGCGAGACGGAATCGGGGAGCTGTGTTTT. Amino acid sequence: CASSFFGRDGIGELCF.

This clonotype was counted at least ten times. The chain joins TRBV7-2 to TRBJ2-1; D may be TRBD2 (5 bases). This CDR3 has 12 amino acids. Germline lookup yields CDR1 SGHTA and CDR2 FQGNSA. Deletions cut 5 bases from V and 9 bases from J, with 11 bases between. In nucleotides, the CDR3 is TGTGCCAGCAGCCGTCATGAGGGTGAGCAGTTCTTC. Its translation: CASSRHEGEQFF.

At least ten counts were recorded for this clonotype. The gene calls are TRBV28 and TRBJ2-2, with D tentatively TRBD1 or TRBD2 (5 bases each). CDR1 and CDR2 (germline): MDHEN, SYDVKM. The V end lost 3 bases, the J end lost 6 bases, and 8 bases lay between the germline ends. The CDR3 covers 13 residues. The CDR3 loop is CASSFEGPGELFF. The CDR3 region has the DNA TGTGCCAGCAGTTTCGAGGGACCCGGGGAGCTGTTTTTT.